These 21 T cell receptor beta chains were sequenced from one sample in a study of control samples from healthy donors and cancer patients (dated by TCRdb to the early 2020s). The method behind the library was the immunoSEQ multiplex PCR assay. Sourced from immuneACCESS, this table was stored by TCRdb with only in-frame sequences that have V and J called. A share of the clones is absent; for the studies checked, an unresolved V gene accounts for under half, and the remainder has no known explanation. Present in this sample are approximately 87,000 clones, under 95% of which were seen just once. Around 1.3% of the sample lies in the top ten. Material for sequencing was PBMCs. The receptors originated from a woman in her thirties or forties with lung cancer.

The gene calls are TRBV11-2 and TRBJ2-1; D possibly uses TRBD1 or TRBD2 (5 bases each). The germline CDR1 and CDR2 sequences are SGHAT and FQNNGV. This CDR3 region has 16 residues. V lost 6 bases and J lost 6, with 21 bases in between. CDR3 loop: CASSSPGAGRGNEQFF. DNA for the CDR3: TGTGCCAGCAGTTCACCCGGGGCAGGACGCGGCAATGAGCAGTTCTTC.

The chain couples TRBV2 to TRBJ1-1, with a tentative D call TRBD1 (6 bases). CDR1 and CDR2 from the germline V gene are SNHLY and FYNNEI. The CDR3 runs 14 residues. V dropped 6 bases and J dropped 3 bases, with 14 bases sitting between them. CDR3 loop: CASRQERGHTEAFF. CDR3 nucleotide sequence: TGTGCCAGCAGACAGGAACGGGGGCACACTGAAGCTTTCTTT.

This clone was seen only once. This sequence joins TRBV28 and TRBJ1-2, with D unclear. V was pared by 2 bases and J by 4 bases, with 14 bases between. This CDR3 contains 15 residues. The V gene's germline CDR1 is MDHEN and CDR2 SYDVKM. CDR3 in amino acids: CASSLGNQYFYGYTF. CDR3 bases: TGTGCCAGCAGTTTAGGGAATCAATACTTCTATGGCTACACCTTC.

The chain employs TRBV14 and TRBJ1-2; 7 positions match TRBD1. The CDR3 sequence is 17 residues long. J was trimmed by 4 bases and V by 5 bases; bases with no gene match: 16. Per the germline V gene, CDR1 is SGHDN and CDR2 is FVKESK. CDR3 in amino acids: CASSSYRGPLNFYGYTF. The CDR3 DNA reads TGTGCCAGCAGCTCATACAGGGGCCCCCTTAATTTCTATGGCTACACCTTC.

The chain is built from TRBV10-3 and TRBJ2-7; D call uncertain. Germline CDR1 ENHRY, CDR2 SYGVKD. The V gene lost 5 bases and the J gene lost 2 bases, with 7 bases spanning the gap. There are 12 residues in the CDR3. This CDR3 reads CAISQATYEQYF. Written as DNA, the CDR3 is TGTGCCATCAGTCAAGCGACCTACGAGCAGTACTTC.

This clone was picked up one time. This rearrangement joins TRBV28 to TRBJ2-3; 10 nucleotides align to TRBD2. The V gene end was trimmed by 3 bases and the J gene end by 1 base; junction bases not matched to a gene: 13. CDR3 length: 19 residues. In germline, CDR1 is MDHEN, CDR2 SYDVKM. CDR3 sequence: CASSLLFPSGGHRTDTQYF. In DNA, the CDR3 is TGTGCCAGCAGTTTGTTGTTTCCTAGCGGGGGCCACCGCACAGATACGCAGTATTTT. The entire variable domain, with the rest obtained from reference TRBV28 and TRBJ2-3, is as follows: DVKVTQSSRYLVKRTGEKVFLECVQDMDHENMFWYRQDPGLGLRLIYFSYDVKMKEKGDIPEGYSVSREKKERFSLILESASTNQTSMYLCASSLLFPSGGHRTDTQYFGPGTRLTVL.

CDR3 loop: CASSPAGVEQYF. DNA for the CDR3: TGTGCCAGCAGCCCGGCGGGTGTTGAGCAGTACTTC. This sequence joins TRBV5-4 and TRBJ2-7; maybe TRBD2 (5 bases). V was shortened by 4 bases and J by 7 bases, with 12 bases between the two germline ends. The germline CDR1 and CDR2 sequences are SGHNT and YYREEE (reference sequence). The CDR3 is 12 amino acids.

The rearrangement links TRBV11-2 to TRBJ1-4; D is ambiguous. CDR3 length equals 13 residues. The V gene's germline CDR1 is SGHAT and CDR2 FQNNGV. Between the trimmed V and J ends, which lost 1 base and 7 bases, there was a span of 7 bases. The CDR3 protein is CASSLGFGEKLFF. Written as DNA, the CDR3 is TGTGCCAGCAGCTTAGGGTTTGGTGAAAAACTGTTTTTT.

The gene calls are TRBV3-1 (or the pseudogene TRBV3-2) and TRBJ2-4; 7 bases fit TRBD2. The germline V gene has CDR1 LGHDT and CDR2 YNNKEL (reference sequence). Trimming took 0 bases from V and 0 from J; bases not matched to a gene: 8. This CDR3 contains 18 residues. In DNA form, the CDR3 reads TGTGCCAGCAGCCAAGACGGCGGGGGACTTTTAGCCAAAAACATTCAGTACTTC. As protein: CASSQDGGGLLAKNIQYF.

The chain carries TRBV7-9 and TRBJ2-7; 7 positions agree with TRBD1. The CDR3 covers 13 residues. V lost 4 bases to trimming and J lost 2 bases; unmatched junction nucleotides: 2. The germline gives CDR1 SEHNR, CDR2 FQNEAQ (reference sequence). The CDR3 sequence is CASSYGTAYEQYF. The CDR3 nucleotides are TGTGCCAGCAGCTATGGGACAGCCTACGAGCAGTACTTC.

This sequence joins TRBV5-8 and TRBJ2-5, with 8 bases that match TRBD1. V gave up 10 bases and J gave up 5 bases; unmatched junction bases: 13. CDR3 size: 14 residues. Germline assignment: CDR1 SGHTS and CDR2 YDEGEE. The CDR3 bases are TGTGCCTCCCCAGGACAGGGTGGCGAGGAGACCCAGTACTTC. Protein sequence: CASPGQGGEETQYF.

The V gene is TRBV7-9, the J gene TRBJ2-1, with 9 bases that match TRBD1. Germline-derived CDR1 and CDR2 are SEHNR and FQNEAQ (reference sequence). V lost 1 base and J lost 3; bases outside the gene matches: 4. The CDR3 runs 16 residues. The CDR3 bases are TGTGCCAGCAGCTTAGTCGGGGGACAGGGCTACAATGAGCAGTTCTTC. Protein product: CASSLVGGQGYNEQFF.

The chain recombines TRBV2 with TRBJ1-4; 7 bases line up with TRBD1. V was pared by 6 bases and J by 8 bases, with 9 bases of the junction left unmatched. This CDR3 comprises 14 residues. From germline, CDR1 is SNHLY and CDR2 FYNNEI. The CDR3 here is CASRSDRVAEKLFF. The CDR3 DNA reads TGTGCCAGCAGATCCGACAGGGTGGCGGAAAAACTGTTTTTT. The whole variable domain, filled in from reference TRBV2 and TRBJ1-4, reads EPEVTQTPSHQVTQMGQEVILRCVPISNHLYFYWYRQILGQKVEFLVSFYNNEISEKSEIFDDQFSVERPDGSNFTLKIRSTKLEDSAMYFCASRSDRVAEKLFFGSGTQLSVL.

The rearrangement links TRBV4-1 to TRBJ2-5, with D unresolved. Germline CDR1 and CDR2: MGHRA and YSYEKL. Trimming stripped 1 base from V and 5 bases from J, with 11 bases between. The CDR3 extends over 14 amino acids. The CDR3 spells CASSQVQVLETQYF. DNA for the CDR3: TGCGCCAGCAGCCAAGTCCAGGTCCTGGAGACCCAGTACTTC.

The chain joins TRBV29-1 to TRBJ1-3; weak D call: TRBD1 (5 bases). The CDR3 is made up of 14 amino acids. V was pared by 4 bases and J by 4 bases, with 14 bases between. The V gene's germline CDR1 is SQVTM and CDR2 ANQGSEA. The CDR3 DNA follows: TGCAGCGTTGTAGATGGAGGGGTCGGAAACACCATATATTTT. Protein sequence: CSVVDGGVGNTIYF.

The chain is built from TRBV19 and TRBJ1-6; D is unresolved. This CDR3 has 13 residues. CDR1 is LNHDA, CDR2 SQIVND, per germline (reference sequence). Trimming took 2 bases from V and 8 from J, leaving 7 bases between them. CDR3 DNA: TGTGCCAGTAGTATACCTTCGGATTCACCCCTCCACTTT. Residues: CASSIPSDSPLHF.

The V call is TRBV24-1, the J call TRBJ2-1; D may correspond to TRBD1 or TRBD2 (6 bases each). Germline V lookup: CDR1 KGHDR, CDR2 SFDVKD. CDR3 length: 15 amino acids. With 0 bases removed from V and 8 bases from J, the gap between germline ends came to 13 bases. In DNA, the CDR3 is TGTGCCACCAGTGATTTGGAGGAGGGGGTCGATGAGCAGTTCTTC. Translating it yields CATSDLEEGVDEQFF.

The chain has TRBV7-3 and TRBJ1-1; D not certain. The germline CDR1 and CDR2 sequences are SGHTA and FQGTGA. This CDR3 has 13 amino acids. V was cut by 3 bases and J by 1 base, with 6 bases left in between. The CDR3 DNA reads as TGTGCCAGCAGCTTGGAACAGAACACTGAAGCTTTCTTT. Amino acids: CASSLEQNTEAFF.

The count of this clone is one. The chain has TRBV19 and TRBJ1-5; D possibly corresponds to TRBD1 (5 bases). CDR3 length equals 16 residues. V lost 0 bases and J 2 bases, leaving 11 bases between the germline ends. Germline V gene sequence: CDR1 LNHDA, CDR2 SQIVND (reference sequence). CDR3 bases: TGTGCCAGTAGTATAGACGGGGGGTACGGCAATCAGCCCCAGCATTTT. It codes for CASSIDGGYGNQPQHF.

The rearrangement links TRBV6-6 to TRBJ2-1; TRBD2 agrees at 10 bases. Germline V gives CDR1 MNHNY, CDR2 SVGAGI (reference sequence). The CDR3 totals 13 residues. The ends lost 5 bases at V and 8 bases at J; junction bases unmatched: 3. CDR3 DNA: TGTGCCAGCAGTACTGGACTAGCGGATGAGCAGTTCTTC. It encodes CASSTGLADEQFF.

The chain couples TRBV6-1 to TRBJ2-7; D possibly corresponds to TRBD1 (6 bases). In germline, CDR1 is MNHNS, CDR2 SASEGT. The CDR3 has 15 residues. Trimming removed 2 bases at V and 6 bases at J, with 17 bases between. CDR3 nucleotide sequence: TGTGCCAGCAGTGAAAAAGGCGGCAGGGGCCGCGAGCAGTACTTC. This sequence encodes CASSEKGGRGREQYF.